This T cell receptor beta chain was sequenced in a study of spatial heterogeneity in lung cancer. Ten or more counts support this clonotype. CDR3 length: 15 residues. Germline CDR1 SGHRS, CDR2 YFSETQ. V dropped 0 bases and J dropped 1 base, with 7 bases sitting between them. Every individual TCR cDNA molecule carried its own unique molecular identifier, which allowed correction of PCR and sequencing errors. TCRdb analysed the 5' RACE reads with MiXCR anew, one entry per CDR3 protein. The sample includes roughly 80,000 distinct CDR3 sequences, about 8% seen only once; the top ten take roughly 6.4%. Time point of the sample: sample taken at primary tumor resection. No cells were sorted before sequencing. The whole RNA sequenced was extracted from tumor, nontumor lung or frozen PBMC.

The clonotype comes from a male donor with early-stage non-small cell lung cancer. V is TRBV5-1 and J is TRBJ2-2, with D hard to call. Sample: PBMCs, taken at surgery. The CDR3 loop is CASSLGTVNTGELFF. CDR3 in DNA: TGCGCCAGCAGCTTGGGGACGGTGAACACCGGGGAGCTGTTTTTT.